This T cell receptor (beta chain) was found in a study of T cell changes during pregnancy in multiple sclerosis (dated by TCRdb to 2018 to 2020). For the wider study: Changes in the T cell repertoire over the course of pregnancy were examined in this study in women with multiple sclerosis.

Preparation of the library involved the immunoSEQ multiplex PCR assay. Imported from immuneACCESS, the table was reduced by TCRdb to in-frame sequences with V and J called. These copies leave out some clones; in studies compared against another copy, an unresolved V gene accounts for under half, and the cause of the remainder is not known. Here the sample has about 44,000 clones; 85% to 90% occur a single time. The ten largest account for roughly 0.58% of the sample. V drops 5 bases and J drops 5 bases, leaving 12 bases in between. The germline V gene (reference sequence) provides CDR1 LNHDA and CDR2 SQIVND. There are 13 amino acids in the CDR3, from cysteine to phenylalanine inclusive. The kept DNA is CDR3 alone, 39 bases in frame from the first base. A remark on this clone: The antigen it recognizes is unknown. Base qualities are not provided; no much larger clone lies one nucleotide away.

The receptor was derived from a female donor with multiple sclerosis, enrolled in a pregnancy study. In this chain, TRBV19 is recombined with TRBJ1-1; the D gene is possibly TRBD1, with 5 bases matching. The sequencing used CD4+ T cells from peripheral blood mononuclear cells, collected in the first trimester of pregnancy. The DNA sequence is TGTGCCAGTAGTTGGGGGGTCCGAACTGAAGCTTTCTTT. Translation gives CASSWGVRTEAFF.